This TCR beta chain was recovered during a study of glioma-infiltrating T cells. Amplification of TCR alpha and beta CDR3 regions from RNA used iRepertoire nested multiplex PCR. One entry per CDR3 protein, called by TCRdb with MiXCR from the multiplex PCR reads. The sample holds around 99,000 distinct CDR3 sequences; around 25% are singletons and the top ten take 35%. The CDR3 loop spans 17 amino acids. Germline V gene sequence: CDR1 MNHNY, CDR2 SVGAGI (reference sequence). Concerning this clonotype: Relative to the germline gene, one junction end is altered; a read error may explain this.

Sequencing input: glioma tissue, nonneoplastic brain tissue, or PBMCs (not recorded which). This chain links TRBV6-6 with TRBJ2-6; 7 nucleotides match TRBD1. The clonotype originates from a human donor with low-grade glioma or glioblastoma, undergoing nonglioma brain surgery, or in good health (not recorded which). The CDR3 loop reads CVSSFPRQGSGANVLTF. For the CDR3, the DNA is TGTGTCAGCAGTTTCCCTAGACAGGGTTCTGGGGCCAACGTCCTGACTTTC.